This T cell receptor beta chain is drawn from a study of T cells in Graves' hyperthyroidism and ophthalmopathy. This clonotype was seen at least ten times. The target antigen is unknown. Whole-study results and caveats: The model anticipated ophthalmopathy a median about six months pre-onset.

Germline V lookup: CDR1 MNHNS, CDR2 SASEGT. Trimming removed 5 bases at V and 0 bases at J, with 25 bases between. The CDR3 spans 19 residues. The CDR3 regions of TCR beta were amplified from RNA transcripts. A set of HTBI primers served as the primers for a first-round RT-PCR of the TCR CDR3. TCRdb independently ran MiXCR on the multiplex PCR reads; one entry per CDR3 protein. Of about 420,000 distinct CDR3 sequences in the sample, roughly 15% are singletons; the top ten hold 5.3%. Patients aged 18 to 65 had newly diagnosed hyperthyroidism of under 2 months' duration. Clinical symptoms, serum thyroxine, TRAb, thyroid ultrasound and orbital computed tomography informed diagnoses.

Sequenced material: blood. The V and J genes are TRBV6-1 and TRBJ1-1, with D perhaps matching TRBD1 (5 bases). The receptor comes from a woman between 18 and 29 years old with Graves' hyperthyroidism. The CDR3 loop is CASSYGLGVGIPMNTEAFF. The CDR3, as DNA: TGTGCCAGCAGTTACGGTCTGGGGGTGGGGATTCCCATGAACACTGAAGCTTTCTTT.